Each of the 21 T cell receptor beta chains below was sequenced from the same sample in a study of T cell changes during pregnancy in multiple sclerosis. Libraries were prepared by immunoSEQ multiplex PCR; TCRdb keeps only in-frame clonotypes and omits some of them. The sample holds about 42,000 clones, about 89% seen once. Specimen: CD4+ T cells from peripheral blood mononuclear cells, collected before pregnancy. The source of these receptors is a female donor with multiple sclerosis, enrolled in a pregnancy study.

The CDR3 DNA is TGTGCCAGCAGTCCCGGAGCGATGAACACTGAAGCTTTCTTT. It encodes CASSPGAMNTEAFF. The chain is built from TRBV9 and TRBJ1-1; D gene ambiguous. The CDR3 contains 14 residues. Between the trimmed V and J ends, which lost 5 bases and 0 bases, there was a span of 11 bases. CDR1 and CDR2 from the germline V gene are SGDLS and YYNGEE. Looking up the rest from reference TRBV9 and TRBJ1-1 gives the full variable domain: DSGVTQTPKHLITATGQRVTLRCSPRSGDLSVYWYQQSLDQGLQFLIQYYNGEERAKGNILERFSAQQFPDLHSELNLSSLELGDSALYFCASSPGAMNTEAFFGQGTRLTVV.

This clone appeared a few times. This chain joins TRBV27 and TRBJ1-1; 10 nucleotides agree with TRBD1. V gave up 8 bases and J gave up 5 bases; unmatched junction bases: 8. From germline, CDR1 is MNHEY and CDR2 SMNVEV (reference sequence). The CDR3 covers 14 residues. The DNA of the CDR3 is TGTGCCAGCGGTCCGGGACAGGGGTGGACTGAAGCTTTCTTT. Translated, it gives CASGPGQGWTEAFF.

V usage is TRBV6-1 and J usage is TRBJ2-7; tentatively, D is TRBD1 (6 bases). The CDR3 totals 12 residues. The germline gives CDR1 MNHNS, CDR2 SASEGT. The V and J ends lost 6 bases and 5 bases respectively, with 11 bases between them. CDR3 amino acids: CASRETGHEQYF. The CDR3 bases are TGTGCCAGCAGGGAGACAGGCCACGAGCAGTACTTC.

This chain links TRBV11-1 with TRBJ1-2; 8 nucleotides agree with TRBD1. This CDR3 is 14 amino acids long. The V gene's germline CDR1 is SGHAT and CDR2 FQDESV (reference sequence). The J segment lost 6 bases and the V segment lost 5 bases, leaving 8 bases of the junction unmatched. CDR3 sequence (DNA): TGTGCCAGCAGCCGATTGGACAGGGTAAATGGCTACACCTTC. Protein sequence: CASSRLDRVNGYTF.

V gene TRBV10-3 combines with J gene TRBJ2-5; TRBD2 aligns across 12 bases. This CDR3 has 14 amino acids. J gave up 3 bases and V 5 bases, and 1 base lay outside the gene matches. Germline V gives CDR1 ENHRY, CDR2 SYGVKD. The CDR3 DNA sequence: TGTGCCATCAGTAGACTAGCGGGGGAAGAGACCCAGTACTTC. Amino acids: CAISRLAGEETQYF.

This sequence joins TRBV14 and TRBJ1-2, with D possibly being TRBD1 (5 bases). Trimming left V 1 base short and J 0 bases short, with 9 bases between. The CDR3 is 15 residues long. Germline V lookup: CDR1 SGHDN, CDR2 FVKESK. CDR3 in amino acids: CASSQVGGTNYGYTF. The CDR3 region has the DNA TGTGCCAGCAGCCAAGTTGGGGGGACTAACTATGGCTACACCTTC. The variable domain in full, with the rest retrieved from reference TRBV14 and TRBJ1-2, is EAGVTQFPSHSVIEKGQTVTLRCDPISGHDNLYWYRRVMGKEIKFLLHFVKESKQDESGMPNNRFLAERTGGTYSTLKVQPAELEDSGVYFCASSQVGGTNYGYTFGSGTRLTVV.

V usage is TRBV25-1 and J usage is TRBJ2-5, with a tentative D call TRBD1 (6 bases). Trimming left V 5 bases short and J 2 bases short, with 15 bases between. The V gene's germline CDR1 is MGHDK and CDR2 SYGVNS. The CDR3 is 15 residues long. The CDR3 reads CASSHSTRGQETQYF. CDR3 nucleotides: TGTGCCAGCAGTCATTCAACCAGGGGTCAAGAGACCCAGTACTTC.

The chain uses TRBV6-1 and TRBJ1-2; D unresolved. The CDR3 contains 15 residues. Between the trimmed V and J ends, which lost 7 bases and 3 bases, there was a span of 18 bases. From germline, CDR1 is MNHNS and CDR2 SASEGT. CDR3 nucleotides: TGTGCCAGCACCCGACTACGGGTCGATCACTATGGCTACACCTTC. Translation: CASTRLRVDHYGYTF.

The rearrangement uses TRBV18 and TRBJ1-5, with TRBD1 matching 11 bases. CDR3 length: 17 residues. Germline values: CDR1 KGHSH, CDR2 LQKENI. Trimming cost V 3 bases and J 1 base; bases outside gene matches: 5. The chain's CDR3 is CASSPGQGEVSNQPQHF. The CDR3 DNA follows: TGTGCCAGCTCACCGGGACAGGGGGAGGTCAGCAATCAGCCCCAGCATTTT. Full variable domain (rest looked up from reference TRBV18 and TRBJ1-5): NAGVMQNPRHLVRRRGQEARLRCSPMKGHSHVYWYRQLPEEGLKFMVYLQKENIIDESGMPKERFSAEFPKEGPSILRIQQVVRGDSAAYFCASSPGQGEVSNQPQHFGDGTRLSIL.

This rearrangement joins TRBV4-1 to TRBJ1-3, with a possible D match to TRBD1 (6 bases). V gave up 0 bases and J gave up 7 bases, with 16 bases separating them. This CDR3 is 16 amino acids long. Per germline, CDR1 MGHRA and CDR2 YSYEKL. As DNA, the CDR3 is TGCGCCAGCAGCCAAGAAGTAGGGGCTACAGGGAACACCATATATTTT. Its translation: CASSQEVGATGNTIYF.

CDR3 loop: CASSTLVNEQFF. In DNA form, the CDR3 reads TGTGCCAGTAGTACCCTCGTTAATGAGCAGTTCTTC. The V and J genes are TRBV19 and TRBJ2-1; D is undetermined. The V gene lost 4 bases and the J gene lost 7 bases, with 8 bases spanning the gap. This CDR3 spans 12 amino acids. CDR1 LNHDA and CDR2 SQIVND come from the germline V gene (reference sequence).

The count of this clone is one. The rearrangement links TRBV5-1 to TRBJ1-1; unclear D gene. Trimming took off 6 bases at V and 4 bases at J, with 10 bases between the two ends. The CDR3 length is 12 residues. Germline CDR1 and CDR2: SGHRS and YFSETQ. CDR3 bases: TGCGCCAGCAAAGAGGTGGGCACTGAAGCTTTCTTT. This codes for CASKEVGTEAFF.

The CDR3 is CATTSDRVGADTQYF. As DNA, the CDR3 is TGTGCCACCACCTCAGACAGGGTAGGAGCAGATACGCAGTATTTT. The V gene is TRBV10-3, the J gene TRBJ2-3; 7 bases align to TRBD1. The CDR3 is 15 amino acids. V lost 10 bases to trimming and J lost 4 bases; unmatched junction nucleotides: 14. CDR1 is ENHRY and CDR2 is SYGVKD in the germline V gene.

The rearrangement links TRBV7-3 to TRBJ2-3; 12 bases agree with TRBD2. V was pared by 5 bases and J by 6 bases, with 3 bases of the junction left unmatched. The CDR3 contains 14 residues. Germline V CDR1 and CDR2: SGHTA, FQGTGA. Here the CDR3 DNA reads TGTGCCAGCAGCCGACTAGCGGGGGAGGATACGCAGTATTTT. Translation gives CASSRLAGEDTQYF. The variable domain in full, with the rest retrieved from reference TRBV7-3 and TRBJ2-3, is GAGVSQTPSNKVTEKGKYVELRCDPISGHTALYWYRQSLGQGPEFLIYFQGTGAADDSGLPNDRFFAVRPEGSVSTLKIQRTERGDSAVYLCASSRLAGEDTQYFGPGTRLTVL.

The chain uses TRBV7-2 and TRBJ1-6, with 9 bases aligning to TRBD1. The CDR3 runs 15 residues. Looked up from germline, CDR1 is SGHTA and CDR2 is FQGNSA. V lost 0 bases, J lost 8 bases, and 2 bases stayed unmatched. The CDR3 loop is CASSLAGQGYSPLHF. Written as DNA, the CDR3 is TGTGCCAGCAGCTTAGCTGGACAGGGGTATTCACCCCTCCACTTT.

This chain connects TRBV5-4 to TRBJ1-2, with D perhaps matching TRBD1 (5 bases). Germline values: CDR1 SGHNT, CDR2 YYREEE (reference sequence). The CDR3 is 16 amino acids. Trimming took 2 bases from V and 3 from J, leaving 17 bases between them. Here the CDR3 reads CASSFSIRQGDYGYTF. The CDR3 nucleotides read TGTGCCAGCAGCTTTAGCATCCGCCAGGGCGACTATGGCTACACCTTC.

The rearrangement uses TRBV18 and TRBJ2-1, with D maybe TRBD1 (6 bases). The germline V and J ends were trimmed by 6 bases and 5 bases, with 11 bases remaining between them. Germline assignment: CDR1 KGHSH and CDR2 LQKENI. The CDR3 loop spans 13 amino acids. CDR3 region: CASSTGLDNEQFF. The CDR3, as DNA: TGTGCCAGCTCCACAGGGTTAGACAATGAGCAGTTCTTC.

This sequence joins TRBV15 and TRBJ2-3; 8 bases line up with TRBD1. V trimming: 1 base; J trimming: 7 bases; junction bases outside the gene matches: 4. The V gene's germline CDR1 is LNHNV and CDR2 YYDKDF (reference sequence). The length of the CDR3 is 14 residues. DNA of the CDR3: TGTGCCACCAGCAGAGGGTGGGACAGGCATACGCAGTATTTT. Translated, it gives CATSRGWDRHTQYF.

The DNA for the CDR3 is TGTGCCAGCAGCCAAGATCGCGGTGGGGAAAAACTGTTTTTT. It codes for CASSQDRGGEKLFF. The J gene is TRBJ1-4, the V gene TRBV4-2; D uncertain. This CDR3 contains 14 residues. Between the trimmed V and J ends, which lost 0 bases and 8 bases, there was a span of 10 bases. From germline, CDR1 is LGHNA and CDR2 YNFKEQ.

This rearrangement joins TRBV19 to TRBJ2-7, with TRBD2 identical over 7 bases. Germline CDR1 is LNHDA and CDR2 is SQIVND (reference sequence). Unmatched junction bases numbered 5, after V lost 5 bases and J lost 4 bases. This CDR3 has 13 residues. This chain's CDR3 is CASSRAGVYEQYF. CDR3 DNA sequence: TGTGCCAGTAGTCGGGCGGGAGTGTACGAGCAGTACTTC. Together with reference TRBV19 and TRBJ2-7, the CDR3 gives the full variable domain: DGGITQSPKYLFRKEGQNVTLSCEQNLNHDAMYWYRQDPGQGLRLIYYSQIVNDFQKGDIAEGYSVSREKKESFPLTVTSAQKNPTAFYLCASSRAGVYEQYFGPGTRLTVT.

The chain has TRBV7-2 and TRBJ1-2; the D gene is possibly TRBD1 (5 bases). The CDR3 is 13 amino acids. Germline V gives CDR1 SGHTA, CDR2 FQGNSA. V was clipped by 3 bases and J by 2 bases, with 7 bases between them. This CDR3 is CASSLGQNYGYTF. The CDR3 DNA reads as TGTGCCAGCAGCTTGGGGCAGAACTATGGCTACACCTTC.